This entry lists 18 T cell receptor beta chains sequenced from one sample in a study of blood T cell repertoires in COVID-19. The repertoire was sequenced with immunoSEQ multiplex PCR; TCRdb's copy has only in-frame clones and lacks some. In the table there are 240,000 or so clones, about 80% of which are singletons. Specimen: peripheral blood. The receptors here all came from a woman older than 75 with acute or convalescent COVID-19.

The CDR3 here is CASSSDRRYGYTF. The CDR3 bases are TGTGCCAGCAGCTCTGACAGGCGCTATGGCTACACCTTC. The chain combines TRBV7-2 with TRBJ1-2; TRBD1 might be the D (6 bases). The germline CDR1 and CDR2 sequences are SGHTA and FQGNSA. V lost 4 bases and J 4 bases, leaving 10 bases between the germline ends. CDR3 size: 13 residues. The entire variable domain, with the rest obtained from reference TRBV7-2 and TRBJ1-2, is as follows: GAGVSQSPSNKVTEKGKDVELRCDPISGHTALYWYRQSLGQGLEFLIYFQGNSAPDKSGLPSDRFSAERTGGSVSTLTIQRTQQEDSAVYLCASSSDRRYGYTFGSGTRLTVV.

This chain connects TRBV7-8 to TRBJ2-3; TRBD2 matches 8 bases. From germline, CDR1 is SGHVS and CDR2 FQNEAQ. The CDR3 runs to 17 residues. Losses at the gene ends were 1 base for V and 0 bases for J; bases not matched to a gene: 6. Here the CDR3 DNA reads TGTGCCAGCAGCTTAGTCTCGTCGGGAGGGAGCACAGATACGCAGTATTTT. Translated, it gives CASSLVSSGGSTDTQYF.

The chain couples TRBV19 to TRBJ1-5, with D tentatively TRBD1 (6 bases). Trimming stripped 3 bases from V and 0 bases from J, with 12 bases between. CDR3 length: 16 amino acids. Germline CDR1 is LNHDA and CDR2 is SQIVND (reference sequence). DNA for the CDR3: TGTGCCAGTAGTATGGTTACAGGGACTAGCAATCAGCCCCAGCATTTT. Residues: CASSMVTGTSNQPQHF.

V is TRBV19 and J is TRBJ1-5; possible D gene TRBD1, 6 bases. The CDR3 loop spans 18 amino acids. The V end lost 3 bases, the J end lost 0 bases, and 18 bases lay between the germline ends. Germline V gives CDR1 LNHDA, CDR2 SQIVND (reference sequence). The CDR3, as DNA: TGTGCCAGTAGTATTAGGGGAAGGACAGCTAATAGCAATCAGCCCCAGCATTTT. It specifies CASSIRGRTANSNQPQHF.

The CDR3 reads CASTWTETYEQYF. CDR3 coding DNA: TGTGCCAGCACTTGGACTGAAACCTACGAGCAGTACTTC. The V call is TRBV2, the J call TRBJ2-7, with D possibly being TRBD2 (5 bases). Per the germline V gene, CDR1 is SNHLY and CDR2 is FYNNEI. The ends were cut back, 7 bases at V and 2 bases at J, with 12 bases in the middle. The CDR3 loop spans 13 amino acids.

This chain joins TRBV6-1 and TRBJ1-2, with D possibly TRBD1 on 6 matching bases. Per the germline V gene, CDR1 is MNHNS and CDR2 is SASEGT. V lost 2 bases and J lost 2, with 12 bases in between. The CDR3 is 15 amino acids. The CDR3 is CASSESTQGNYGYTF. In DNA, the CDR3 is TGTGCCAGCAGTGAATCCACTCAGGGGAACTATGGCTACACCTTC.

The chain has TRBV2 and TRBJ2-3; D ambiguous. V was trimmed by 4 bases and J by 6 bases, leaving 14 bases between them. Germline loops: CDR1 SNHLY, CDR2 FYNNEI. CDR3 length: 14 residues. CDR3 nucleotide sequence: TGTGCCAGCAGTGGACACGGCCCGGCGGATACGCAGTATTTT. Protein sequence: CASSGHGPADTQYF.

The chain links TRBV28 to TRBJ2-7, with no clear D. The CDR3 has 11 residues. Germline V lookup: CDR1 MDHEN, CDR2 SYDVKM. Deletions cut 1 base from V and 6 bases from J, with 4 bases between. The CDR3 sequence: CASSLFGEQYF. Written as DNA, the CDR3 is TGTGCCAGCAGTTTATTCGGCGAGCAGTACTTC.

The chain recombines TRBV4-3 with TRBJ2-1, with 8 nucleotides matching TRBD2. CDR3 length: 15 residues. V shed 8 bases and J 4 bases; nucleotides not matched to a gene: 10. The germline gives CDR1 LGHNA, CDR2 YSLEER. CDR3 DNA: TGCGCCAGCGGGAGATCTAGCGGGCCTTACAATGAGCAGTTCTTC. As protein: CASGRSSGPYNEQFF.

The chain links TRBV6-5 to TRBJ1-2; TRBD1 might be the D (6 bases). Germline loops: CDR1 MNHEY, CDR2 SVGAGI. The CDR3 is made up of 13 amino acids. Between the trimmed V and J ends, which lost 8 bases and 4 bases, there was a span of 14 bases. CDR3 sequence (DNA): TGTGCCAGCTTACAGGGTGTTGGCTATGGCTACACCTTC. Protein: CASLQGVGYGYTF.

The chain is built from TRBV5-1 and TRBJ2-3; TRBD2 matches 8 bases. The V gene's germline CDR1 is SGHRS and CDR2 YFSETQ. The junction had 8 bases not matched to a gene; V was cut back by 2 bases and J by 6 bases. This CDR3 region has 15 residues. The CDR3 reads CASSLARTSWDTQYF. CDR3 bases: TGCGCCAGCAGCTTAGCAAGGACTAGCTGGGATACGCAGTATTTT. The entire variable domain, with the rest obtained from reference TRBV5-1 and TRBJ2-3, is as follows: KAGVTQTPRYLIKTRGQQVTLSCSPISGHRSVSWYQQTPGQGLQFLFEYFSETQRNKGNFPGRFSGRQFSNSRSEMNVSTLELGDSALYLCASSLARTSWDTQYFGPGTRLTVL.

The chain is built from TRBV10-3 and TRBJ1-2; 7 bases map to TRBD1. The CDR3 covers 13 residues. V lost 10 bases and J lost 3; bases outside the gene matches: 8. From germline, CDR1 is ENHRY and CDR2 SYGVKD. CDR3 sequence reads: CATKGASDYGYTF. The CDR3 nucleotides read TGTGCCACTAAGGGGGCCTCGGACTATGGCTACACCTTC.

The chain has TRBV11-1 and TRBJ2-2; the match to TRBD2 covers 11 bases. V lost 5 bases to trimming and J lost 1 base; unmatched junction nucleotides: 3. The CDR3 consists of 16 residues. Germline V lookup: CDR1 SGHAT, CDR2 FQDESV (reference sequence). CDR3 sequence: CASSRLAGGNTGELFF. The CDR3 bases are TGTGCCAGCAGCCGTCTAGCGGGAGGGAACACCGGGGAGCTGTTTTTT.

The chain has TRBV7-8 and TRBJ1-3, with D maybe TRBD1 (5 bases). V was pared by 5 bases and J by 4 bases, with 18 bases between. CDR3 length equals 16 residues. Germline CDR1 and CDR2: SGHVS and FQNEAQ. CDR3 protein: CASSPRQRGGGNTIYF. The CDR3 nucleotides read TGTGCCAGCAGCCCTAGACAGAGAGGTGGGGGAAACACCATATATTTT.

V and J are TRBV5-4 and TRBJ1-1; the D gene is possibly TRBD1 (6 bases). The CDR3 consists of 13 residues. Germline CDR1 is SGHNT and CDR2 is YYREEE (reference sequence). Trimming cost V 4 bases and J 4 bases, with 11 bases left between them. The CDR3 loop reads CASSAKGVTEAFF. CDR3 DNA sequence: TGTGCCAGCAGCGCGAAGGGGGTCACTGAAGCTTTCTTT. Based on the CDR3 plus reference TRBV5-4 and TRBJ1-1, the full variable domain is ETGVTQSPTHLIKTRGQQVTLRCSSQSGHNTVSWYQQALGQGPQFIFQYYREEENGRGNFPPRFSGLQFPNYSSELNVNALELDDSALYLCASSAKGVTEAFFGQGTRLTVV.

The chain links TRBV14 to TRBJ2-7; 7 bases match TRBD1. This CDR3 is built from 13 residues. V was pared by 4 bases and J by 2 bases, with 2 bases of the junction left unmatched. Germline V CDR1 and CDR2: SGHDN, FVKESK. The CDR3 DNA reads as TGTGCCAGCAGCCTCAGGGGGACCTACGAGCAGTACTTC. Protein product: CASSLRGTYEQYF.

Written as DNA, the CDR3 is TGTGCCAGCAGTACGGACAGGAGCTCCTACAATGAGCAGTTCTTC. Its translation: CASSTDRSSYNEQFF. The V and J genes are TRBV6-5 and TRBJ2-1; 7 nucleotides agree with TRBD1. The V segment lost 5 bases and the J segment 0 bases; nucleotides outside the gene matches: 4. CDR1 MNHEY and CDR2 SVGAGI come from the germline V gene. CDR3 length equals 15 residues.

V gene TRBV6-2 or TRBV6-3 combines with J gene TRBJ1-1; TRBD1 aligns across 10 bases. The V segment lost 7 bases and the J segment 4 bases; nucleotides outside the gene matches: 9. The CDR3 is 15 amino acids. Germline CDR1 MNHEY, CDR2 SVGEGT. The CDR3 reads CASTPGQGVFTEAFF. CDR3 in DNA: TGTGCCAGCACCCCAGGACAGGGGGTCTTCACTGAAGCTTTCTTT.